This T cell receptor (beta chain) originates from a study of T cells in Graves' hyperthyroidism and ophthalmopathy. Study information: Peripheral blood sampling occurred at initial diagnosis, before any treatment.

RNA transcripts were the template for amplifying TCR beta CDR3 regions. The primer set for the first-round RT-PCR of the TCR CDR3 was HTBI. TCRdb recomputed calls from the multiplex PCR reads with MiXCR, one row per CDR3 protein. The repertoire holds around 340,000 distinct CDR3 sequences, 16% seen once, with 33% in the top ten. This clonotype was observed a few times. Its antigen remains unknown. Uncontrolled infection, other autoimmune disease, pregnancy and lactation each barred patients from inclusion. In making diagnoses, clinical symptoms, serum thyroxine and TRAb, thyroid ultrasound and orbital computed tomography were all used. There are 14 residues in the CDR3. Germline CDR1 and CDR2: SGDLS and YYNGEE. V was clipped by 5 bases and J by 6 bases, with 12 bases between them. General observations from the study: Blood also carried most thyroid clonotypes expanded above 0.001.

Sequencing input: blood. V gene TRBV9 combines with J gene TRBJ1-6, with D possibly TRBD1 on 5 matching bases. This sequence originates from a man aged 25-45 years with Graves' hyperthyroidism. The CDR3 coding sequence is TGTGCCAGCAGTTGGGACGGGGCTAATTCACCCCTCCACTTT. Translation: CASSWDGANSPLHF.